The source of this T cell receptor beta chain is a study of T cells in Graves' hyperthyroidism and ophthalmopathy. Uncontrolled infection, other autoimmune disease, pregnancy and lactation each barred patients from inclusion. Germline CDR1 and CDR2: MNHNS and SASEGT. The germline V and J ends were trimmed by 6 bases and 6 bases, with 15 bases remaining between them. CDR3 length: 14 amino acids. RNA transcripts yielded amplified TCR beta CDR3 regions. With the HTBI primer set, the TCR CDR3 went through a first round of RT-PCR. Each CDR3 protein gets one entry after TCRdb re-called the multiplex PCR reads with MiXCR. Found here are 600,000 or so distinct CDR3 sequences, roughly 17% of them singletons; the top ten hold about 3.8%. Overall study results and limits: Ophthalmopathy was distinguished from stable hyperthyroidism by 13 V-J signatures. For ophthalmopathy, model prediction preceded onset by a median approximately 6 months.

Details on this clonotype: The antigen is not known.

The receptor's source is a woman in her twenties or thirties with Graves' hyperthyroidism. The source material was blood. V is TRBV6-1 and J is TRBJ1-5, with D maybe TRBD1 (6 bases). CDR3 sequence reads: CASREHRAGQPQHF. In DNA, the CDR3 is TGTGCCAGCAGGGAACACAGGGCCGGTCAGCCCCAGCATTTT.